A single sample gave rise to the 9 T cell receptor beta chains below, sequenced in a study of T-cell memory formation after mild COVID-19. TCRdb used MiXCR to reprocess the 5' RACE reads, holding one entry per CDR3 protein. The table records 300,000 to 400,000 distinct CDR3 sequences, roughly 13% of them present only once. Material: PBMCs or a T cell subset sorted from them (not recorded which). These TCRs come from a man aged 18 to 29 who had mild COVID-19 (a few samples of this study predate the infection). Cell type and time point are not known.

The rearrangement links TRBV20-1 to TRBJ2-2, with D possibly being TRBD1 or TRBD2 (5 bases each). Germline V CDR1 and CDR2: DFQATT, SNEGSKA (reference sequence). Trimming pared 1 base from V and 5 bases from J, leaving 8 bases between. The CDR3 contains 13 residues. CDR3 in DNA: TGCAGTGCTAGAGCTGGGGGAACCGGGGAGCTGTTTTTT. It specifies CSARAGGTGELFF.

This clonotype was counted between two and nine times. In DNA form, the CDR3 reads TGCGCCAGCAGCCAAGAAGTCGGTAGCGGCCCCTTTGAGACCCAGTACTTC. Translation: CASSQEVGSGPFETQYF. This chain connects TRBV4-3 to TRBJ2-5, with a weak D call TRBD2 (6 bases). There are 17 residues in the CDR3. Trimming pared 0 bases from V and 5 bases from J, leaving 19 bases between. Germline CDR1 reads LGHNA; CDR2 reads YSLEER.

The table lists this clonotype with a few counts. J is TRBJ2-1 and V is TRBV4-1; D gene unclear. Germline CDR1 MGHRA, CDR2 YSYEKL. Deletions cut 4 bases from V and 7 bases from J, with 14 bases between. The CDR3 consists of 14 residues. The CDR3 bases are TGCGCCAGCAGCCTCCACCACAGTGAAAATGAGCAGTTCTTC. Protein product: CASSLHHSENEQFF.

The CDR3 loop is CAIRGQSPRDEQYF. The CDR3 DNA reads as TGTGCCATCAGGGGCCAGTCCCCTCGCGACGAGCAGTACTTC. V and J are TRBV10-3 and TRBJ2-7; D gene uncertain. V lost 6 bases and J lost 5, with 17 bases in between. The CDR3 is made up of 14 amino acids. The V gene's germline CDR1 is ENHRY and CDR2 SYGVKD.

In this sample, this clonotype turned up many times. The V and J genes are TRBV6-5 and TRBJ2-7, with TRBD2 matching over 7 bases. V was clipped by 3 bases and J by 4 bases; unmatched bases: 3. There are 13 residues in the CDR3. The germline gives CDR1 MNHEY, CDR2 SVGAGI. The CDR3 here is CASSYFGGYEQYF. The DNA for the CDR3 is TGTGCCAGCAGTTATTTCGGGGGGTACGAGCAGTACTTC.

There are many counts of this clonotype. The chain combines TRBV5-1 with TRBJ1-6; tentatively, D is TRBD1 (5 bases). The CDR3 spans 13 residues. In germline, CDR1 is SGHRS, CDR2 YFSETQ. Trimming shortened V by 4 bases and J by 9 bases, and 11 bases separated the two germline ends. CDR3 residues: CASSVDRGSPLHF. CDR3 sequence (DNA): TGCGCCAGCAGCGTAGACAGAGGTTCACCCCTCCACTTT.

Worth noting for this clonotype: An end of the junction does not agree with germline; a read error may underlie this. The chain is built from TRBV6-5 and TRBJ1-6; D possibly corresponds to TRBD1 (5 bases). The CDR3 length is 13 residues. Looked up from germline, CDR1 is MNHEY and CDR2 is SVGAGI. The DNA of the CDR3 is TGTGCCAGCAGTGGGGCCCGCGGTTCACCCCTCAACTTT. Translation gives CASSGARGSPLNF.

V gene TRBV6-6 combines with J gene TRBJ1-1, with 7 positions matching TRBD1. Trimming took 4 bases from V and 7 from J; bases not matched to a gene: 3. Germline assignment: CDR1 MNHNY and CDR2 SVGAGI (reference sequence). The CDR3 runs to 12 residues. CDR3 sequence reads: CASSSTGIEAFF. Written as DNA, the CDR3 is TGTGCCAGCAGTTCGACAGGGATTGAAGCTTTCTTT.

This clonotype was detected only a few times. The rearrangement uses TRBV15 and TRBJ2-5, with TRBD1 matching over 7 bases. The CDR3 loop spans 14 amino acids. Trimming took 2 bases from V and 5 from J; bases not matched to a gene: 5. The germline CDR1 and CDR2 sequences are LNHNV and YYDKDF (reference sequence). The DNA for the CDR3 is TGTGCCACCAGCAGACTCAGGGGGTCGGAGACCCAGTACTTC. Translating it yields CATSRLRGSETQYF.